The 32 T cell receptor beta chains below come from one sample, sequenced in a study of blood T cell repertoires in COVID-19. Data came from immunoSEQ multiplex PCR; TCRdb stores just in-frame clones and leaves some out. The sample contains around 310,000 clones, approximately 88% of which appear only once. Specimen: peripheral blood. The source is a woman between 50 and 59 years old with active or convalescent COVID-19.

DNA for the CDR3: TGTGCCAGTAGTAACCCCGCCCGGGACTATGGCTACACCTTC. Its translation: CASSNPARDYGYTF. The chain employs TRBV19 and TRBJ1-2; no definite D call. CDR1 and CDR2 (germline): LNHDA, SQIVND (reference sequence). Trimming stripped 4 bases from V and 3 bases from J, with 12 bases between. The CDR3 spans 14 residues.

V gene TRBV2 combines with J gene TRBJ1-1, with D perhaps TRBD1 (5 bases). Germline-derived CDR1 and CDR2 are SNHLY and FYNNEI. Between the trimmed V and J ends, which lost 2 bases and 6 bases, there was a span of 10 bases. This CDR3 has 13 residues. The CDR3, as DNA: TGTGCCAGCAGTGAAAGGCGGGGGGCTGAAGCTTTCTTT. This codes for CASSERRGAEAFF.

V and J are TRBV28 and TRBJ2-5, with a tentative D call TRBD2 (6 bases). Trimming stripped 5 bases from V and 3 bases from J, with 16 bases between. The CDR3 length is 15 residues. Germline CDR1 is MDHEN and CDR2 is SYDVKM. CDR3 in amino acids: CASSPAGTSKETQYF. The CDR3 DNA follows: TGTGCCAGCAGTCCAGCCGGGACTTCAAAAGAGACCCAGTACTTC.

The chain employs TRBV5-1 and TRBJ2-7; D possibly corresponds to TRBD2 (7 bases). The germline gives CDR1 SGHRS, CDR2 YFSETQ. The CDR3 has 16 amino acids. The V gene lost 3 bases and the J gene lost 1 base, with 17 bases spanning the gap. CDR3 nucleotides: TGCGCCAGCAGCTGGGGCGGGGGCGCTTTATCCTACGAGCAGTACTTC. Its translation is CASSWGGGALSYEQYF.

The chain uses TRBV5-4 and TRBJ1-1, with a weak D call TRBD1 (5 bases). Trimming removed 4 bases from V and 0 bases from J, with 16 bases in between. The CDR3 contains 16 residues. Per the germline V gene, CDR1 is SGHNT and CDR2 is YYREEE (reference sequence). The CDR3 nucleotides read TGTGCCAGCAGCCGCGGGACCGGAGGGGTGAACACTGAAGCTTTCTTT. As protein: CASSRGTGGVNTEAFF.

This chain uses TRBV4-3 with TRBJ1-1; D perhaps matches TRBD1 (5 bases). Germline-derived CDR1 and CDR2 are LGHNA and YSLEER. CDR3 length: 15 amino acids. V was cut by 0 bases and J by 4 bases, with 12 bases left in between. The CDR3 here is CASSQDPGERTEAFF. The DNA of the CDR3 is TGCGCCAGCAGCCAAGATCCGGGGGAGCGCACTGAAGCTTTCTTT.

The genes are TRBV12-5 and TRBJ1-1; the match to TRBD1 covers 7 bases. The germline CDR1 and CDR2 sequences are LGHNT and FRNRAP. The CDR3 consists of 18 residues. J lost 0 bases, V lost 3 bases, and 13 bases had no gene match. In DNA form, the CDR3 reads TGTGCTAGTGGTTTTGCACCCCGGGACAGAATTCTGAACACTGAAGCTTTCTTT. As protein: CASGFAPRDRILNTEAFF.

The genes are TRBV4-2 and TRBJ1-2; D gene uncertain. V was pared by 0 bases and J by 7 bases, with 18 bases between. There are 16 residues in the CDR3. Germline V gene lookup returns CDR1 LGHNA and CDR2 YNFKEQ. CDR3 in amino acids: CASSQDQEGPSLGYTF. CDR3 sequence (DNA): TGTGCCAGCAGCCAAGATCAGGAGGGTCCGAGCCTTGGCTACACCTTC.

V is TRBV7-2 and J is TRBJ1-4, with D maybe TRBD1 (5 bases). Germline V gene sequence: CDR1 SGHTA, CDR2 FQGNSA. The V end was cut by 5 bases, the J end by 8 bases, with 15 bases between. The CDR3 is made up of 14 amino acids. This chain's CDR3 is CASSRDSLTEKLFF. The DNA of the CDR3 is TGTGCCAGCAGCAGAGACAGTTTAACCGAAAAACTGTTTTTT.

The chain recombines TRBV30 with TRBJ1-6; 9 positions match TRBD1. This CDR3 has 14 residues. Germline V lookup: CDR1 GTSNPN, CDR2 SVGIG (reference sequence). After removal of 4 bases from V and 10 bases from J, the junction contained 8 bases not matched to a gene. CDR3 sequence (DNA): TGTGCCTGGAAGGAACAGGGGGCAGAATCACCCCTCCACTTT. It translates to CAWKEQGAESPLHF.

V gene TRBV4-3 combines with J gene TRBJ2-1; 9 nucleotides agree with TRBD2. This CDR3 comprises 14 residues. J lost 15 bases, V lost 1 base, and 10 bases had no gene match. Germline lookup yields CDR1 LGHNA and CDR2 YSLEER. The CDR3, as DNA: TGCGCCAGCAGCCAAGGGTCCTCCGGGACTAGCCTGTTCTTC. Translation gives CASSQGSSGTSLFF.

J is TRBJ1-4 and V is TRBV7-9; 7 nucleotides line up with TRBD1. The germline CDR1 and CDR2 sequences are SEHNR and FQNEAQ (reference sequence). V lost 4 bases, J lost 2 bases, and 10 bases stayed unmatched. The CDR3 loop spans 17 amino acids. The CDR3 is CASSSTTGALTNEKLFF. The DNA for the CDR3 is TGTGCCAGCAGCTCGACAACAGGGGCTCTTACTAATGAAAAACTGTTTTTT.

The chain couples TRBV30 to TRBJ2-7, with D possibly TRBD1 on 6 matching bases. Per germline, CDR1 GTSNPN and CDR2 SVGIG (reference sequence). The CDR3 spans 11 residues. Trimming removed 4 bases from V and 4 bases from J, with 8 bases in between. Here the CDR3 DNA reads TGTGCCTGGAACAGGGCGTACGAGCAGTACTTC. Translating it yields CAWNRAYEQYF.

The chain combines TRBV10-2 with TRBJ1-1, with unresolved D. The V gene lost 0 bases and the J gene lost 3 bases, with 5 bases spanning the gap. The CDR3 consists of 13 residues. Looked up from germline, CDR1 is WSHSY and CDR2 is SAAADI. The CDR3 DNA reads TGCGCCAGCAGTGAGTCCCCTTACACTGAAGCTTTCTTT. Translating gives CASSESPYTEAFF.

This clone was seen only once. This chain links TRBV4-1 with TRBJ2-3; tentative D call: TRBD2 (6 bases). Germline CDR1 MGHRA, CDR2 YSYEKL. The CDR3 runs to 16 residues. Trimming removed 2 bases from V and 3 bases from J, with 15 bases in between. The CDR3 spells CASSQTTSGYTDTQYF. CDR3 bases: TGCGCCAGCAGCCAAACGACGAGCGGGTATACAGATACGCAGTATTTT.

The rearrangement links TRBV5-1 to TRBJ1-1, with a possible D match to TRBD1 (5 bases). V lost 0 bases and J 5 bases, leaving 14 bases between the germline ends. The CDR3 is made up of 15 amino acids. Germline assignment: CDR1 SGHRS and CDR2 YFSETQ. CDR3 nucleotide sequence: TGCGCCAGCAGCTTGGTTAGGGCTAAGGGGACTGAAGCTTTCTTT. Its translation: CASSLVRAKGTEAFF. The variable domain in full, completed from reference TRBV5-1 and TRBJ1-1, reads KAGVTQTPRYLIKTRGQQVTLSCSPISGHRSVSWYQQTPGQGLQFLFEYFSETQRNKGNFPGRFSGRQFSNSRSEMNVSTLELGDSALYLCASSLVRAKGTEAFFGQGTRLTVV.

V is TRBV30 and J is TRBJ1-5; D is uncertain. The CDR3 covers 14 residues. Trimming left V 3 bases short and J 5 bases short, with 14 bases between. CDR1 and CDR2 (germline): GTSNPN, SVGIG (reference sequence). The CDR3 DNA sequence: TGTGCCTGGAGCGCCCGGGGAATAGATCAGCCCCAGCATTTT. It specifies CAWSARGIDQPQHF.

V and J are TRBV5-4 and TRBJ2-2, with TRBD2 matching 8 bases. Germline assignment: CDR1 SGHNT and CDR2 YYREEE (reference sequence). This CDR3 has 16 amino acids. J lost 2 bases, V lost 4 bases, and 7 bases had no gene match. The CDR3 nucleotides are TGTGCCAGCAGCCGAAAGACTAGCGTAAACACCGGGGAGCTGTTTTTT. Encoded protein: CASSRKTSVNTGELFF.

The V and J genes are TRBV7-3 and TRBJ2-3; no clear D gene. Germline values: CDR1 SGHTA, CDR2 FQGTGA. The germline V and J ends were trimmed by 3 bases and 6 bases, with 16 bases remaining between them. This CDR3 is 15 amino acids long. The chain's CDR3 is CASSLRQGNFDTQYF. The CDR3 bases are TGTGCCAGCAGCTTGCGACAAGGCAATTTCGATACGCAGTATTTT.

The CDR3 DNA follows: TGTGCCACCGGGGGCAGGGGGCTGGAGACCCAGTACTTC. Translation: CATGGRGLETQYF. This chain links TRBV6-4 with TRBJ2-5, with 8 positions matching TRBD1. Per the germline V gene, CDR1 is MRHNA and CDR2 is SNTAGT. The CDR3 length is 13 residues. The junction had 9 bases not matched to a gene; V was cut back by 10 bases and J by 5 bases.

The chain employs TRBV5-1 and TRBJ1-1, with 11 bases that match TRBD1. The CDR3 loop spans 16 amino acids. Germline V gene lookup returns CDR1 SGHRS and CDR2 YFSETQ. J was trimmed by 1 base and V by 4 bases; bases with no gene match: 6. The CDR3 region is CASSPRTGGANTEAFF. The CDR3, as DNA: TGCGCCAGCAGCCCCCGGACAGGGGGCGCGAACACTGAAGCTTTCTTT.

The rearrangement joins TRBV3-1 (or the pseudogene TRBV3-2) to TRBJ1-1, with D maybe TRBD1 (5 bases). Trimming left V 0 bases short and J 8 bases short, with 10 bases between. The CDR3 sequence is 13 residues long. From germline, CDR1 is LGHDT and CDR2 YNNKEL (reference sequence). CDR3 in amino acids: CASSQELRTEAFF. The DNA for the CDR3 is TGTGCCAGCAGCCAAGAGCTGAGGACAGAAGCTTTCTTT.

V usage is TRBV3-1 (or the pseudogene TRBV3-2) and J usage is TRBJ2-1, with D possibly TRBD2 on 5 matching bases. This CDR3 region has 15 residues. Germline V lookup: CDR1 LGHDT, CDR2 YNNKEL (reference sequence). The V gene lost 0 bases and the J gene lost 7 bases, with 13 bases spanning the gap. The CDR3, as DNA: TGTGCCAGCAGCCAAGATGGAACTAGGTGGAATGAGCAGTTCTTC. The encoded protein is CASSQDGTRWNEQFF.

The rearrangement joins TRBV28 to TRBJ1-1, with D maybe TRBD1 (6 bases). There are 16 residues in the CDR3. Germline lookup yields CDR1 MDHEN and CDR2 SYDVKM. V was trimmed by 3 bases and J by 3 bases, leaving 17 bases between them. The CDR3 sequence: CASSLGHPGSYTEAFF. The DNA of the CDR3 is TGTGCCAGCAGTTTGGGACACCCCGGTTCGTACACTGAAGCTTTCTTT.

The chain carries TRBV28 and TRBJ2-7; the match to TRBD1 covers 9 bases. The germline CDR1 and CDR2 sequences are MDHEN and SYDVKM. V lost 2 bases to trimming and J lost 0 bases; unmatched junction nucleotides: 8. The CDR3 has 17 residues. The CDR3 region has the DNA TGTGCCAGCAGTTTAGGGGCCCGGGACAGGGTCTCCTACGAGCAGTACTTC. Protein product: CASSLGARDRVSYEQYF. Based on the CDR3 plus reference TRBV28 and TRBJ2-7, the full variable domain is DVKVTQSSRYLVKRTGEKVFLECVQDMDHENMFWYRQDPGLGLRLIYFSYDVKMKEKGDIPEGYSVSREKKERFSLILESASTNQTSMYLCASSLGARDRVSYEQYFGPGTRLTVT.

V gene TRBV7-3 combines with J gene TRBJ2-1; tentatively, D is TRBD2 (5 bases). With 2 bases removed from V and 0 bases from J, the gap between germline ends came to 8 bases. Germline-derived CDR1 and CDR2 are SGHTA and FQGTGA. This CDR3 region has 15 residues. The DNA for the CDR3 is TGTGCCAGCAGCTTACGGAGGTCCTCCTACAATGAGCAGTTCTTC. Protein: CASSLRRSSYNEQFF.

This chain joins TRBV4-3 and TRBJ2-3; TRBD2 matches 9 bases. CDR1 and CDR2 (germline): LGHNA, YSLEER. Trimming removed 4 bases from V and 9 bases from J; junction bases left unmatched: 8. There are 14 residues in the CDR3. Written as DNA, the CDR3 is TGCGCCAGCAGCCCCTCAGCCGGGACTAGCACGCAGTATTTT. Amino acid sequence: CASSPSAGTSTQYF.

This rearrangement joins TRBV6-5 to TRBJ1-1; possibly TRBD1 for D (5 bases). V lost 4 bases and J 1 base, leaving 7 bases between the germline ends. The CDR3 totals 13 residues. CDR1 is MNHEY, CDR2 SVGAGI, per germline. The CDR3 loop is CASSFQGNTEAFF. In nucleotides, the CDR3 is TGTGCCAGCAGTTTCCAGGGGAACACTGAAGCTTTCTTT.

The genes are TRBV6-2 or TRBV6-3 and TRBJ2-7, with 7 bases lining up with TRBD2. With 2 bases clipped from V and 0 bases from J, the junction kept 7 bases outside the gene matches. CDR1 is MNHEY and CDR2 is SVGEGT in the germline V gene. This CDR3 region has 16 residues. The CDR3 bases are TGTGCCAGCAGTTACCCCTCGGGAGGAGTCTCCTACGAGCAGTACTTC. Protein product: CASSYPSGGVSYEQYF.

CDR3 sequence (DNA): TGCGCCAGCAGCCCGGCGGGACAGAGGGGCACTGAAGCTTTCTTT. It encodes CASSPAGQRGTEAFF. The chain joins TRBV4-1 to TRBJ1-1; 7 bases fit TRBD1. The germline V gene encodes CDR1 MGHRA and CDR2 YSYEKL. The CDR3 is made up of 15 amino acids. V gave up 4 bases and J gave up 4 bases; unmatched junction bases: 9.

For this clone: Other DNA sequences in this sample translate to the same CDR3. The chain joins TRBV9 to TRBJ1-1; the D is unclear. The CDR3 is 13 residues long. Trimming cost V 2 bases and J 1 base, with 6 bases left between them. Germline V lookup: CDR1 SGDLS, CDR2 YYNGEE. CDR3: CASSVAGNTEAFF. The CDR3 DNA reads as TGTGCCAGCAGCGTCGCAGGGAACACTGAAGCTTTCTTT.

There are a few counts of this clone. The chain is built from TRBV7-9 and TRBJ1-2; a possible D gene is TRBD1 (6 bases). The CDR3 has 15 amino acids. The V end lost 4 bases, the J end lost 4 bases, and 16 bases lay between the germline ends. The germline gives CDR1 SEHNR, CDR2 FQNEAQ (reference sequence). Here the CDR3 reads CASSSPDRSTYGYTF. As DNA, the CDR3 is TGTGCCAGCAGCTCACCCGACAGGTCGACCTATGGCTACACCTTC.